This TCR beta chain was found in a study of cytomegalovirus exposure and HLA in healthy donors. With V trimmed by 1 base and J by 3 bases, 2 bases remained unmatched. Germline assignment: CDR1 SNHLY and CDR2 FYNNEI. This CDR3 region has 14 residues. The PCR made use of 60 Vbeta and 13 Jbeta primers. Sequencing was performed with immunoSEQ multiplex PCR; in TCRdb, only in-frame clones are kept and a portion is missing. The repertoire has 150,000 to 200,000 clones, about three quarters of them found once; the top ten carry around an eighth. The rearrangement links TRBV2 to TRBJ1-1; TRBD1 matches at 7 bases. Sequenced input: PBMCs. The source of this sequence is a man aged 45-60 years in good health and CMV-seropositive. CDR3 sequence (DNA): TGTGCCAGCAGTGAAGGAGGGGGCGACACTGAAGCTTTCTTT. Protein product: CASSEGGGDTEAFF.